This TCR beta chain appears in the sequencing data of a study of T cell responses to AZD1222 COVID-19 vaccine. This CDR3 region has 15 residues. CDR1 and CDR2 from the germline V gene are WSHSY and SAAADI. V lost 1 base and J lost 4, with 11 bases in between. Clones were read by immunoSEQ multiplex PCR, and TCRdb kept only the in-frame ones, dropping some. The table includes tens of thousands of clones, roughly 75% detected once. This sequence joins TRBV10-2 and TRBJ1-5; D not certain. This clonotype originated in an adult who received the MenACWY meningococcal vaccine as a control. This sample comprised peripheral blood, obtained 28 days after the second dose of the MenACWY control vaccine. The CDR3 here is CASSEYGHPNQPQHF. Here the CDR3 DNA reads TGCGCCAGCAGTGAGTATGGGCACCCTAATCAGCCCCAGCATTTT.